The rows below give T cell receptor beta chains drawn from one sample of a study of cytomegalovirus exposure and HLA in healthy donors. The data were produced by immunoSEQ multiplex PCR, yet TCRdb's version contains in-frame clones alone and is incomplete. The repertoire holds roughly 220,000 clones, with 70% to 80% as singletons. Specimen: PBMCs. These receptors originate from a woman under 40 in good health and CMV-seronegative. The CDR3 runs from the conserved cysteine through the conserved F or W. Each record gives: V gene, clone size, D gene, J gene, CDR3 DNA, CDR3 protein. A D gene is named only where the DNA matches it firmly. Rows give clone size only sometimes, using once, few, many, or a class for an expanded clone.

TRBV4-1	-	-	TRBJ2-7	TGCGCCAGCAGCCAAGACCAGACGACTCTCTACGAGCAGTACTTC	CASSQDQTTLYEQYF
TRBV30	few	TRBD1	TRBJ1-2	TGTGCCTGGGACAGGGGGCGCGGTGGCTACACCTTC	CAWDRGRGGYTF
TRBV9	-	-	TRBJ1-6	TGTGCCAGCAGCGTAGGGGGGCTGGGTTCACCCCTCCACTTT	CASSVGGLGSPLHF
TRBV5-8	-	TRBD1	TRBJ2-2	TGTGCCAGCACGAGGGGGCCGAACACCGGGGAGCTGTTTTTT	CASTRGPNTGELFF
TRBV19	-	-	TRBJ1-1	TGTGCCACCGACGGTGATCGGGGCACTGAAGCTTTCTTT	CATDGDRGTEAFF
TRBV6-5	-	-	TRBJ2-2	TGTGCCAGCAGTTTGGGCGGGACGAACACCGGGGAGCTGTTTTTT	CASSLGGTNTGELFF
TRBV5-1	-	-	TRBJ2-5	TGCGCCAGCAGCTTGGCCCTGGAGACCCAGTACTTC	CASSLALETQYF
TRBV9	few	-	TRBJ2-1	TGTGCCAGCAGCGTAGGAGGAGGGCCCGGCAATGAGCAGTTCTTC	CASSVGGGPGNEQFF
TRBV2	-	-	TRBJ1-1	TGTGCCAGCAGTGGAAGGGAGGGGAACACTGAAGCTTTCTTT	CASSGREGNTEAFF
TRBV6-1	-	TRBD1	TRBJ1-1	TGTGCCAGCAGCGTGGACAGGGCCATGAACACTGAAGCTTTCTTT	CASSVDRAMNTEAFF
TRBV6-6	-	-	TRBJ1-1	TGTGCCAGCAGCCTCTCCCGGGTGAGGACTGAAGCTTTCTTT	CASSLSRVRTEAFF
TRBV6-6	-	-	TRBJ1-4	TGTGCCAGCAGTACTCCCTCGGAGGGGCCCCTTTTT	CASSTPSEGPLF
TRBV27	-	TRBD2	TRBJ2-1	TGTGCCAGCAGTTTTGGGGGAGCGGGAAGTGAGCAGTTCTTC	CASSFGGAGSEQFF
TRBV30	-	TRBD2	TRBJ2-1	TGTGCCTGGAGTGGACTAGCGGGAGGGCCTCGGGAGCAGTTCTTC	CAWSGLAGGPREQFF
TRBV30	-	-	TRBJ2-5	TGTGCCTGGAGTCCCGACAGATCTAACCTACTTCAAGAGACCCAGTACTTC	CAWSPDRSNLLQETQYF
TRBV18	many	TRBD2	TRBJ2-7	TGTGCCAGCTCACCACTAGCGGGAGGCTACGAGCAGTACTTC	CASSPLAGGYEQYF
TRBV29-1	once	TRBD1	TRBJ1-1	TGCAGCGTTGACCCGTCCGGGACAGGGGAGTACACTGAAGCTTTCTTT	CSVDPSGTGEYTEAFF
TRBV13	few	TRBD2	TRBJ2-1	TGTGCCAGCAGCTTAGCGGGGGGATACAATGAGCAGTTCTTC	CASSLAGGYNEQFF
TRBV11-2	-	TRBD1	TRBJ2-7	TGTGCCAGCAGCTTCGGGACAGGGGGCTCCTACGAGCAGTACTTC	CASSFGTGGSYEQYF
TRBV27	-	-	TRBJ1-1	TGTGCCAGCAGTTTCGGTCAGGGAGGGGGTAACACTGAAGCTTTCTTT	CASSFGQGGGNTEAFF
TRBV27	-	-	TRBJ2-3	TGTGCTGTTCATCCCTTTAGCTCTCGGGGATCAGATACGCAGTATTTT	CAVHPFSSRGSDTQYF
TRBV9	-	TRBD1	TRBJ1-5	TGTGCCAGCAGCGTAGGGCCCGGGACAGAACATCAGCCCCAGCATTTT	CASSVGPGTEHQPQHF
TRBV5-1	-	-	TRBJ2-1	TGCGCCAGCAGCTTAGGAGACAATGAGCAGTTCTTC	CASSLGDNEQFF
TRBV2	-	-	TRBJ1-6	TGTGCCAGCACCCAGGGTTATTCACCCCTCCACTTT	CASTQGYSPLHF
TRBV5-8	few	-	TRBJ1-5	TGTGCCAGCAGTCTCGGGGGGTTGAATCAGCCCCAGCATTTT	CASSLGGLNQPQHF
TRBV5-1	-	-	TRBJ1-1	TGCGCCAGCAGCTTATCTGGGAGGGCGGTCACTGAAGCTTTCTTT	CASSLSGRAVTEAFF
TRBV29-1	-	-	TRBJ2-7	TGCAGCGTTGTTGGGGGACAACGGTACGAGCAGTACTTC	CSVVGGQRYEQYF
TRBV2	-	TRBD2	TRBJ2-2	TGTGCCGATCTAGCGGGCACCGGGGAGCTGTTTTTT	CADLAGTGELFF
TRBV7-9	few	-	TRBJ1-2	TGTGCCAGCAGCTTAGGTCCAGGCAACTATGGCTACACCTTC	CASSLGPGNYGYTF
TRBV7-2	-	-	TRBJ2-3	TGTGCCAGCAGCTTGAGGGCAAATACGCAGTATTTT	CASSLRANTQYF
TRBV15	-	TRBD2	TRBJ2-3	TGTGCCACCAGCAGGGGCGGGGGGGCTGTGTCAGATACGCAGTATTTT	CATSRGGGAVSDTQYF
TRBV11-3	-	-	TRBJ1-2	TGTGCCAGCAGCCGCAGAGGTTGGGGGCCCAACTATGGCTACACCTTC	CASSRRGWGPNYGYTF
TRBV6-5	-	-	TRBJ1-5	TGTGCCAGCGCAGGGGTATCAGTTCAGCCCCAGCATTTT	CASAGVSVQPQHF
TRBV6-5	-	-	TRBJ2-1	TGTGCCAGCAGTTACTCACCAGATCCCTACAATGAGCAGTTCTTC	CASSYSPDPYNEQFF
TRBV7-2	-	TRBD1	TRBJ1-5	TGTGCCAGCAGCTTCGAGACAGGGGTGAAGCCCCAGCATTTT	CASSFETGVKPQHF
TRBV2	-	-	TRBJ1-1	TGTGCCAGCGGGAGTAGACCTATGAACACTGAAGCTTTCTTT	CASGSRPMNTEAFF
TRBV18	once	TRBD1	TRBJ1-4	TGTGCCAGCTCACGGGACAGTAATGAAAAACTGTTTTTT	CASSRDSNEKLFF
TRBV5-6	-	TRBD1	TRBJ2-1	TGTGCCAGCAGCTGGACAGGGATTGGTGAGCAGTTCTTC	CASSWTGIGEQFF
TRBV7-8	-	-	TRBJ2-7	TGTGCCAGCAGCTTAAACGGGGGCTACGAGCAGTACTTC	CASSLNGGYEQYF
TRBV11-3	few	TRBD2	TRBJ2-1	TGTGCCAGCAGCTTTCGGACTAGCGGAAACAATGAGCAGTTCTTC	CASSFRTSGNNEQFF
TRBV5-8	-	-	TRBJ1-1	TGTGCCAGCAGCCGACTAGCTAGGGGAGGCACTGAAGCTTTCTTT	CASSRLARGGTEAFF
TRBV5-5	few	-	TRBJ1-1	TGTGCCAGCAGCTTGGGGGCCAGGGGCACTGAAGCTTTCTTT	CASSLGARGTEAFF
TRBV6-1	-	-	TRBJ2-5	TGTGCCAGCAGTGACTCGAGAGGAGCAGAGACCCAGTACTTC	CASSDSRGAETQYF